Listed here are 7 T cell receptor beta chains from one sample, sequenced in a study of vaccination and CD4 T cells after COVID-19 (dated by TCRdb to about 2022). For these receptors, no antigen is known. In light of the paper, this sample's treatment or condition label describes: roughly ten-day PBMC culture with coronavirus spike peptide pools or control peptides (ViraFEST assay). Library construction relied on PCR. The instrument was an Illumina iSeq 100. DNA from cultured CD4+ T cells underwent TCR sequencing with the Oncomine TCR Beta short-read assay at the Johns Hopkins FTIC core. TCRdb reprocessing: public reads trimmed at Q25 with fastp, clones called with MiXCR, in-frame beta chains kept. Rows matching on CDR3 protein sequence are summarized as one entry with the most common DNA and genes. The sample yields just over 20,000 distinct CDR3 sequences; approximately 65% were counted once. The ten largest account for 23% of the sample.

The input for sequencing was CD4+ T cells from blood, cultured in vitro, taken before SARS-CoV-2 vaccination. These receptors originate from a human donor who received a COVID-19 vaccine.

This clonotype came up a few times. The chain employs TRBV2 and TRBJ1-1; TRBD1 agrees at 12 bases. The length of the CDR3 is 15 residues. The V gene end was trimmed by 6 bases and the J gene end by 4 bases; junction bases not matched to a gene: 6. Germline V gives CDR1 SNHLY, CDR2 FYNNEI. The CDR3: CASSQGQGAGTEAFF. The CDR3 DNA follows: TGTGCCAGCAGCCAGGGACAGGGGGCGGGCACTGAAGCTTTCTTT.

The genes are TRBV6-1 and TRBJ2-1; 7 bases are shared with TRBD1. The ends lost 4 bases at V and 6 bases at J; junction bases unmatched: 0. The CDR3 totals 12 residues. The V gene's germline CDR1 is MNHNS and CDR2 SASEGT. The CDR3 protein is CASSGQGNEQFF. The CDR3 nucleotides are TGTGCCAGCAGTGGACAGGGCAATGAGCAGTTCTTC.

This clonotype has more than one count but fewer than ten. This sequence joins TRBV25-1 and TRBJ2-3, with 9 nucleotides matching TRBD2. Germline assignment: CDR1 MGHDK and CDR2 SYGVNS. The CDR3 totals 17 residues. Trimming cost V 3 bases and J 4 bases; bases outside gene matches: 11. As DNA, the CDR3 is TGTGCCAGCAGTGATCCCCTAGAGCGGGGGGTTGCAGATACGCAGTATTTT. This codes for CASSDPLERGVADTQYF. Looking up the rest from reference TRBV25-1 and TRBJ2-3 gives the full variable domain: EADIYQTPRYLVIGTGKKITLECSQTMGHDKMYWYQQDPGMELHLIHYSYGVNSTEKGDLSSESTVSRIRTEHFPLTLESARPSHTSQYLCASSDPLERGVADTQYFGPGTRLTVL.

The rearrangement uses TRBV2 and TRBJ2-3; D is undetermined. The CDR3 totals 16 residues. Per germline, CDR1 SNHLY and CDR2 FYNNEI. V dropped 3 bases and J dropped 1 base, with 14 bases sitting between them. The CDR3 DNA reads as TGTGCCAGCAGTGATCGGCGAGTCAGCCGCACAGATACGCAGTATTTT. Its translation is CASSDRRVSRTDTQYF. The whole variable domain, remainder taken from reference TRBV2 and TRBJ2-3, is EPEVTQTPSHQVTQMGQEVILRCVPISNHLYFYWYRQILGQKVEFLVSFYNNEISEKSEIFDDQFSVERPDGSNFTLKIRSTKLEDSAMYFCASSDRRVSRTDTQYFGPGTRLTVL.

V gene TRBV29-1 combines with J gene TRBJ1-2; D not resolved. In germline, CDR1 is SQVTM, CDR2 ANQGSEA. This CDR3 is built from 13 residues. Between the trimmed V and J ends, which lost 2 bases and 10 bases, there was a span of 17 bases. The CDR3 spells CSVERGMGNVYTF. CDR3 in DNA: TGCAGCGTTGAACGAGGGATGGGGAATGTCTACACCTTC. Full variable domain (outside the CDR3, taken from reference TRBV29-1 and TRBJ1-2): SAVISQKPSRDICQRGTSLTIQCQVDSQVTMMFWYRQQPGQSLTLIATANQGSEATYESGFVIDKFPISRPNLTFSTLTVSNMSPEDSSIYLCSVERGMGNVYTFGSGTRLTVV.

The chain combines TRBV6-1 with TRBJ1-3, with a tentative D call TRBD1 (6 bases). CDR3 length: 16 residues. Germline V CDR1 and CDR2: MNHNS, SASEGT. The germline V and J ends were trimmed by 6 bases and 0 bases, with 15 bases remaining between them. CDR3 coding DNA: TGTGCCAGCAGCCGCAGAACAGGGACCTCTGGAAACACCATATATTTT. Amino acid sequence: CASSRRTGTSGNTIYF.

The chain is built from TRBV30 and TRBJ1-3; D call uncertain. The CDR3 is 15 residues long. Between the trimmed V and J ends, which lost 5 bases and 0 bases, there was a span of 14 bases. The germline CDR1 and CDR2 sequences are GTSNPN and SVGIG (reference sequence). This CDR3 is CAWAPAGISGNTIYF. CDR3 coding DNA: TGTGCCTGGGCACCCGCAGGAATCTCTGGAAACACCATATATTTT.